This T cell receptor (beta chain) was documented in a study of monozygotic twins with cystic fibrosis. Overall study context: Libraries were built from around 2.8 micrograms of fragmented DNA using about 16 PCR cycles.

Sequencing was performed with immunoSEQ multiplex PCR; in TCRdb, only in-frame clones are kept and a portion is missing. The data contain around 25,000 clones, more than 85% of them singletons. The CDR3 consists of 14 residues. V lost 0 bases and J 4 bases, leaving 7 bases between the germline ends. The germline gives CDR1 LGHNA, CDR2 YSLEER. Findings and limits, study-wide: In this small cohort, shared CDR3 numbers showed no association with age, concordance or disease severity. Median Simpson clonality of roughly 0.0093 suggested naive T cells predominated. V usage most resembled the co-twin in 13 of 16 pairs.

Comments on this clone: Antigen specificity is unknown.

Sequenced material: blood. The rearrangement links TRBV4-3 to TRBJ1-5; no firm D call. The source of this sequence is a girl aged 2 to 10 with cystic fibrosis. The CDR3 DNA reads as TGCGCCAGCAGCCAAGACAGCGAAAATCAGCCCCAGCATTTT. As protein: CASSQDSENQPQHF.